This TCR beta chain came from a study of shared clonotypes between healthy human individuals. Sequenced by immunoSEQ multiplex PCR; TCRdb stores in-frame clones only, minus some. Of roughly 490,000 clones in the sample, 79% were seen once. Per germline, CDR1 SGHAT and CDR2 FQNNGV. Trimming removed 8 bases from V and 2 bases from J, with 7 bases in between. This CDR3 comprises 11 residues. The receptor was derived from a woman in her thirties or forties in good health. Some clones in this sample may be carry-over from other donors' samples. Sequencing was done on a sample of PBMCs. The chain combines TRBV11-2 with TRBJ2-7; D not certain. The CDR3 is CASLRAYEQYF. CDR3 sequence (DNA): TGTGCCAGCCTCAGAGCCTACGAGCAGTACTTC.